A selection of T cell receptor beta chains follows, all from one sample in a study of T cell responses to AZD1222 COVID-19 vaccine. Method: immunoSEQ multiplex PCR; TCRdb's copy keeps in-frame clones and lacks some. This repertoire shows about 150,000 clones, around 89% found once; its top ten account for around 3.1%. The source material was peripheral blood, sampled on day 0 of AZD1222 vaccination. All receptors come from an adult in good health. CDR3s leave out the opening cysteine and the closing phenylalanine or tryptophan. Fields, in order: J gene, V gene, CDR3 protein.

>TRBJ1-6|TRBV11-2
ASSFVRTGNSPLH
>TRBJ2-7|TRBV6-5
ASSYGVIYEQY
>TRBJ1-3|TRBV2
ARGDSPISGNTIY
>TRBJ1-2|TRBV6-5
ASSSGTVGAGYT
>TRBJ1-1|TRBV6-1
ASSESGLGNAF
>TRBJ2-6|TRBV19
ASSILNSGANVLT
>TRBJ1-3|TRBV30
AWTQAHGRAGNTIY
>TRBJ1-5|TRBV27
ASSLRWGQGATQPQH
>TRBJ2-7|TRBV28
ASSLSRGFYEQY
>TRBJ1-1|TRBV5-1
ASRGGAGRVQDMNTEAF
>TRBJ2-5|TRBV19
ASSPPGQGVETQY
>TRBJ2-5|TRBV11-3
ASSLGVTDSGETQY
>TRBJ2-3|TRBV6-5
ASKPLAGGTDTQY
>TRBJ1-1|TRBV10-2
ASNLQGLNTEAF
>TRBJ1-3|TRBV5-4
ASSSGQVSSGNTIY
>TRBJ1-3|TRBV6-2/TRBV6-3
ASSLLGATGNTIY
>TRBJ2-7|TRBV7-2
ASSRGANYEQY
>TRBJ1-4|TRBV5-5
ASSLDPAGKLF
>TRBJ2-7|TRBV6-2/TRBV6-3
ASSSPARDRGREQY
>TRBJ2-2|TRBV7-2
ASSRGGSNTGELF
>TRBJ2-2|TRBV3-1/TRBV3-2
ASSPLNTGELF